These 23 T cell receptor beta chains were sequenced from one sample in a study of CD8 T cells in ankylosing spondylitis. TCRdb re-analysed the 5' RACE reads in MiXCR, keeping a single row per CDR3 protein. The sample comprises 30,000 to 45,000 distinct CDR3 sequences, 13% of which are singletons, and 32% rests with the top ten. The sequenced sample consisted of synovial fluid, either unsorted or a sorted T cell fraction (not recorded which). Source of these receptors: a male donor with ankylosing spondylitis.

At least ten counts were recorded for this clonotype. The chain recombines TRBV24-1 with TRBJ2-1; TRBD2 aligns across 10 bases. The CDR3 has 16 amino acids. Germline assignment: CDR1 KGHDR and CDR2 SFDVKD. Germline trimming cut 2 bases from V and 6 bases from J; bases unmatched to any gene: 6. The CDR3 DNA is TGTGCCACCAGTGATTCCCTAGCGGGAGAGCTCAATGAGCAGTTCTTC. Amino acid sequence: CATSDSLAGELNEQFF.

This clonotype was recorded at least ten times. The chain joins TRBV18 to TRBJ1-2; TRBD1 aligns across 7 bases. The CDR3 totals 13 residues. Germline CDR1 reads KGHSH; CDR2 reads LQKENI. Trimming cost V 3 bases and J 4 bases; bases outside gene matches: 2. CDR3 bases: TGTGCCAGCTCACCTGACAGGGCCTATGGCTACACCTTC. Translated: CASSPDRAYGYTF.

In this sample, this clonotype turned up a few times. The chain carries TRBV6-1 and TRBJ2-5; 11 bases line up with TRBD1. Per the germline V gene, CDR1 is MNHNS and CDR2 is SASEGT. The CDR3 sequence is 17 residues long. Trimming cost V 5 bases and J 5 bases; bases outside gene matches: 13. In DNA, the CDR3 is TGTGCCAGCAGTCCGAGGCCGGGACAGGGGGGCGGTGAGACCCAGTACTTC. This encodes CASSPRPGQGGGETQYF.

V gene TRBV30 combines with J gene TRBJ2-3, with D uncertain. Between the trimmed V and J ends, which lost 5 bases and 6 bases, there was a span of 9 bases. Germline V gene sequence: CDR1 GTSNPN, CDR2 SVGIG (reference sequence). This CDR3 region has 11 residues. This chain's CDR3 is CAWQTFDTQYF. Written as DNA, the CDR3 is TGTGCCTGGCAAACGTTCGATACGCAGTATTTT.

The rearrangement links TRBV11-2 to TRBJ2-5; 9 bases agree with TRBD1. The germline V gene has CDR1 SGHAT and CDR2 FQNNGV. Trimming took 1 base from V and 5 from J; bases not matched to a gene: 5. The CDR3 is made up of 15 amino acids. CDR3 bases: TGTGCCAGCAGCTTAGGGGACAGGGAGGGGGAGACCCAGTACTTC. Protein product: CASSLGDREGETQYF.

This clonotype was detected ten times or more. V usage is TRBV12-3 or TRBV12-4 and J usage is TRBJ2-7; 8 bases match TRBD2. The junction had 10 bases not matched to a gene; V was cut back by 6 bases and J by 6 bases. This CDR3 comprises 14 residues. CDR3 sequence: CASSPGTRNIEQYF. The CDR3 DNA reads as TGTGCCAGCAGCCCCGGGACTAGGAACATCGAGCAGTACTTC.

This clonotype was recorded many times. The V call is TRBV20-1, the J call TRBJ1-5; 10 bases align to TRBD1. This CDR3 has 16 amino acids. The germline V gene encodes CDR1 DFQATT and CDR2 SNEGSKA (reference sequence). Trimming removed 0 bases from V and 4 bases from J; junction bases left unmatched: 6. Here the CDR3 reads CSARDTSGQGNQPQHF. For the CDR3, the DNA is TGCAGTGCTAGAGATACGTCGGGACAGGGGAATCAGCCCCAGCATTTT.

This clonotype was observed many times. The V gene is TRBV10-3, the J gene TRBJ2-7, with TRBD1 identical over 9 bases. CDR3 length equals 14 residues. The germline V gene has CDR1 ENHRY and CDR2 SYGVKD. Trimming took 4 bases from V and 7 from J; bases not matched to a gene: 8. The CDR3 DNA follows: TGTGCCATCAGTGGTGGACAGGGGTGGTATGAGCAGTACTTC. Encoded protein: CAISGGQGWYEQYF.

This clonotype was seen a handful of times. The gene calls are TRBV28 and TRBJ2-1; no clear D. Germline CDR1 is MDHEN and CDR2 is SYDVKM. V lost 6 bases, J lost 9 bases, and 12 bases lay in between. The CDR3 spans 12 residues. This CDR3 is CASSAPGSEQFF. CDR3 nucleotides: TGTGCCAGCAGCGCCCCAGGATCTGAGCAGTTCTTC.

The chain employs TRBV7-9 and TRBJ2-2, with 10 bases fitting TRBD1. V lost 2 bases and J lost 3; bases outside the gene matches: 3. In germline, CDR1 is SEHNR, CDR2 FQNEAQ (reference sequence). The CDR3 contains 16 residues. The DNA for the CDR3 is TGTGCCAGCAGCTTACCCGGGACAGGGGACACCGGGGAGCTGTTTTTT. Its protein is CASSLPGTGDTGELFF.

This clonotype came up many times. The V and J genes are TRBV4-3 and TRBJ2-1; no clear D gene. CDR3 size: 14 residues. The V and J ends lost 3 bases and 0 bases respectively, with 6 bases between them. Germline V gene data show CDR1 as LGHNA and CDR2 as YSLEER. The CDR3 bases are TGCGCCAGCAGCCAGTCGACCTCCTACAATGAGCAGTTCTTC. It codes for CASSQSTSYNEQFF.

The chain employs TRBV11-2 and TRBJ2-6, with D perhaps matching TRBD1 (5 bases). Germline assignment: CDR1 SGHAT and CDR2 FQNNGV. The CDR3 sequence is 20 residues long. Trimming shortened V by 1 base and J by 0 bases, and 19 bases separated the two germline ends. CDR3 protein: CASSLVARENPLSGANVLTF. In DNA, the CDR3 is TGTGCCAGCAGCTTAGTGGCCAGGGAAAATCCCCTCTCTGGGGCCAACGTCCTGACTTTC. Looking up the rest from reference TRBV11-2 and TRBJ2-6 gives the full variable domain: EAGVAQSPRYKIIEKRQSVAFWCNPISGHATLYWYQQILGQGPKLLIQFQNNGVVDDSQLPKDRFSAERLKGVDSTLKIQPAKLEDSAVYLCASSLVARENPLSGANVLTFGAGSRLTVL.

In its sample, this clonotype was seen many times. The DNA of the CDR3 is TGTGCCAGCAGCTTATTGGTGGGGGGCATGTATGAGCAGTTCTTC. As protein: CASSLLVGGMYEQFF. The chain couples TRBV11-2 to TRBJ2-1; D tentatively reads TRBD1 or TRBD2 (6 bases each). Germline V gene lookup returns CDR1 SGHAT and CDR2 FQNNGV. The CDR3 is 15 amino acids. V was trimmed by 2 bases and J by 8 bases, leaving 16 bases between them. The full variable domain, completed using reference TRBV11-2 and TRBJ2-1, is EAGVAQSPRYKIIEKRQSVAFWCNPISGHATLYWYQQILGQGPKLLIQFQNNGVVDDSQLPKDRFSAERLKGVDSTLKIQPAKLEDSAVYLCASSLLVGGMYEQFFGPGTRLTVL.

The table lists this clonotype with many counts. This chain joins TRBV9 and TRBJ2-1, with 12 positions matching TRBD2. CDR1 and CDR2 (germline): SGDLS, YYNGEE. The CDR3 sequence is 17 residues long. V shed 4 bases and J 5 bases; nucleotides not matched to a gene: 10. CDR3 region: CASSPNLAGGPHNEQFF. Written as DNA, the CDR3 is TGTGCCAGCAGCCCAAACCTAGCGGGGGGGCCTCACAATGAGCAGTTCTTC.

The chain has TRBV4-2 and TRBJ2-7; D perhaps matches TRBD2 (5 bases). The CDR3 contains 16 residues. Trimming left V 0 bases short and J 3 bases short, with 15 bases between. In germline, CDR1 is LGHNA, CDR2 YNFKEQ. CDR3 nucleotides: TGTGCCAGCAGCCAAGACGTAGGCTTAAGCGGCTACGAGCAGTACTTC. Translation: CASSQDVGLSGYEQYF.

At least ten counts were recorded for this clonotype. The CDR3 bases are TGCAGTGCTCAAGGCGGGACTATCTCCTACAATGAGCAGTTCTTC. It is translated as CSAQGGTISYNEQFF. The rearrangement uses TRBV20-1 and TRBJ2-1, with TRBD2 identical over 7 bases. The CDR3 totals 15 residues. Germline V lookup: CDR1 DFQATT, CDR2 SNEGSKA (reference sequence). V lost 5 bases, J lost 0 bases, and 7 bases stayed unmatched.

The chain employs TRBV5-1 and TRBJ2-2; no clear D. V was trimmed by 0 bases and J by 2 bases, leaving 5 bases between them. This CDR3 spans 14 amino acids. In germline, CDR1 is SGHRS, CDR2 YFSETQ. The DNA of the CDR3 is TGCGCCAGCAGCTTGGACACAAACACCGGGGAGCTGTTTTTT. Its translation: CASSLDTNTGELFF.

The chain recombines TRBV5-6 with TRBJ2-1; maybe TRBD2 (5 bases). Trimming removed 4 bases at V and 10 bases at J, with 9 bases between. CDR1 is SGHDT and CDR2 is YYEEEE in the germline V gene. This CDR3 comprises 11 residues. The CDR3 region is CASSRQREQFF. The CDR3 nucleotides read TGTGCCAGCAGCCGTCAGCGGGAGCAGTTCTTC. The variable domain in full, with the rest retrieved from reference TRBV5-6 and TRBJ2-1, is DAGVTQSPTHLIKTRGQQVTLRCSPKSGHDTVSWYQQALGQGPQFIFQYYEEEERQRGNFPDRFSGHQFPNYSSELNVNALLLGDSALYLCASSRQREQFFGPGTRLTVL.

This clonotype was seen at least ten times. The chain is built from TRBV10-3 and TRBJ1-5; D remains ambiguous. Germline CDR1 reads ENHRY; CDR2 reads SYGVKD. This CDR3 contains 14 residues. Trimming pared 2 bases from V and 3 bases from J, leaving 8 bases between. The CDR3 spells CAISEGGNNQPQHF. In nucleotides, the CDR3 is TGTGCCATCAGTGAGGGCGGGAACAATCAGCCCCAGCATTTT.

With regard to this clonotype: Mismatch with germline at one junction end may stem from a read error. The chain employs TRBV28 and TRBJ2-7; D assignment may be TRBD1 or TRBD2 (5 bases each). This CDR3 region has 11 residues. Germline lookup yields CDR1 MDHEN and CDR2 SYDVKM. The CDR3 loop is CASSPGGSQDF. The CDR3 DNA sequence: TGTGCCAGCAGCCCTGGGGGATCTCAGGACTTC.

This clonotype was observed many times. The V call is TRBV6-4, the J call TRBJ2-1; possibly TRBD1 or TRBD2 for D (5 bases each). Trimming cost V 0 bases and J 8 bases, with 17 bases left between them. The CDR3 runs to 16 residues. Per the germline V gene, CDR1 is MRHNA and CDR2 is SNTAGT. The CDR3 loop reads CASSDSGTTPVDEQFF. Written as DNA, the CDR3 is TGTGCCAGCAGTGACTCTGGGACCACCCCGGTGGATGAGCAGTTCTTC.

This clonotype was observed many times. Germline is not matched at one junction end, which may reflect a read error. The genes are TRBV24-1 and TRBJ2-5, with D maybe TRBD1 (6 bases). CDR3 size: 13 residues. The germline gives CDR1 KGHDR, CDR2 SFDVKD. In DNA, the CDR3 is TGTGCCGCCAGGGGAAAGGGACAAGAGACCCAGTACTTC. This translates into CAARGKGQETQYF.

This clonotype has a count of ten or more. This sequence joins TRBV4-1 and TRBJ2-4, with D perhaps matching TRBD2 (6 bases). V lost 5 bases and J 7 bases, leaving 15 bases between the germline ends. CDR3 length equals 14 residues. Germline-derived CDR1 and CDR2 are MGHRA and YSYEKL. CDR3 in amino acids: CASSSGRGINIQYF. The CDR3 bases are TGCGCCAGCAGCTCGGGGCGCGGGATCAACATTCAGTACTTC.